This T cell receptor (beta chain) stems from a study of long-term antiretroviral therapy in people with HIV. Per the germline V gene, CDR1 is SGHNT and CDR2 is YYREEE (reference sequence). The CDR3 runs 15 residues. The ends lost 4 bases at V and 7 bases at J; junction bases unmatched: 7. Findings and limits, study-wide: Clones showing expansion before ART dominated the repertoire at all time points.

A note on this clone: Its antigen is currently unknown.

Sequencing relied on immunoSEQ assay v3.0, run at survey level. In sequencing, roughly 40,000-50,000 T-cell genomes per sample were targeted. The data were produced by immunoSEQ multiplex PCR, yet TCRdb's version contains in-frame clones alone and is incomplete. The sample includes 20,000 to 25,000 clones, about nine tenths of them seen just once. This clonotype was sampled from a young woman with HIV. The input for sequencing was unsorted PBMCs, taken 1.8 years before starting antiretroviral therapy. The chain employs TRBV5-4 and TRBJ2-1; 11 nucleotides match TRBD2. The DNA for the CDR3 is TGTGCCAGCAGCCGAACTAGCGGGGGAATAAATGAGCAGTTCTTC. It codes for CASSRTSGGINEQFF.